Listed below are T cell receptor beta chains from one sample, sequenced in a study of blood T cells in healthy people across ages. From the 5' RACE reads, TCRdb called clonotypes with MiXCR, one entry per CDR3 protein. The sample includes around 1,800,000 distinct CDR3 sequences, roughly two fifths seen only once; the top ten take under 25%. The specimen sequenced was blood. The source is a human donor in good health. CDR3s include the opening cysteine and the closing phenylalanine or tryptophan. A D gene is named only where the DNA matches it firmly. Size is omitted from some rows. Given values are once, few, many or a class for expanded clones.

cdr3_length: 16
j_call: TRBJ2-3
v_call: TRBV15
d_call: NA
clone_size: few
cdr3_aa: CATSRETSTSTDTQYF
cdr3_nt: TGTGCCACCAGCAGAGAGACTTCCACTAGCACAGATACGCAGTATTTT

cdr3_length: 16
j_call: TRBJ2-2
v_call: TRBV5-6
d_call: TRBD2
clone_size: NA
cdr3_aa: CASRYGLGAGAGELFF
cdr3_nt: TGTGCCAGCAGATATGGACTAGGTGCGGGAGCCGGGGAGCTGTTTTTT

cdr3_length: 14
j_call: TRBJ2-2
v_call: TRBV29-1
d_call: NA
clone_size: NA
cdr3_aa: CSVTPDVLAGELFF
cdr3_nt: TGCAGCGTTACTCCGGACGTTTTGGCCGGGGAGCTGTTTTTT

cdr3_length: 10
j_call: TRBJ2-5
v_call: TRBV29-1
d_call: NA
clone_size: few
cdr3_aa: CSDGRETQYF
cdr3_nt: TGCAGCGATGGGCGGGAGACCCAGTACTTC

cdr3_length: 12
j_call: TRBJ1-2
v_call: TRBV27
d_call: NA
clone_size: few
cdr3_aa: CASSPHGYGYTF
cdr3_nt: TGTGCCAGCAGTCCCCATGGCTATGGCTACACCTTC

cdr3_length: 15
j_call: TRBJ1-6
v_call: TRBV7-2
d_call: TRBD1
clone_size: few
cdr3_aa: CASSVQQGVGSPLHF
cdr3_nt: TGTGCCAGCAGCGTACAACAGGGGGTGGGTTCACCCCTCCACTTT

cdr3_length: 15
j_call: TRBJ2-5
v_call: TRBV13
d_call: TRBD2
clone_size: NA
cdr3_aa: CASSSRRTSQETQYF
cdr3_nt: TGTGCCAGCAGCTCCCGACGGACTAGTCAAGAGACCCAGTACTTC

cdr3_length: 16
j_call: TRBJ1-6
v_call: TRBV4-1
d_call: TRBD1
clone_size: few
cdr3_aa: CASSQDQGAPNSPLHF
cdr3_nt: TGCGCCAGCAGCCAAGATCAGGGGGCGCCGAATTCACCCCTCCACTTT

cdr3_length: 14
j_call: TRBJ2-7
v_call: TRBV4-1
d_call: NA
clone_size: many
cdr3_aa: CASSQEGRGYEQYF
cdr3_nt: TGCGCCAGCAGCCAAGAGGGGCGAGGCTACGAGCAGTACTTC

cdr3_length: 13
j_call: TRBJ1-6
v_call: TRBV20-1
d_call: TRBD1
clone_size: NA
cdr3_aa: CSADRDRGIPLHF
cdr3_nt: TGCAGTGCTGACCGGGACAGAGGAATTCCCCTCCACTTT

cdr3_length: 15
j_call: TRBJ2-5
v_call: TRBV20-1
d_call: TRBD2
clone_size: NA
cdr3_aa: CSARGGLAGAETQYF
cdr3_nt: TGCAGTGCTAGAGGCGGACTAGCGGGGGCGGAGACCCAGTACTTC

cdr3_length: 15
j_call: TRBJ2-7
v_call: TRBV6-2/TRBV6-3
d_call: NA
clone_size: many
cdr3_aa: CASSYSAESSYEQYF
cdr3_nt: TGTGCCAGCAGTTACTCGGCGGAGAGCTCCTACGAGCAGTACTTC

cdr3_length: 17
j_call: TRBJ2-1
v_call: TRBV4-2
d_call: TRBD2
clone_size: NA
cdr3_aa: CASSQELAEGIGLEQFF
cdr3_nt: TGTGCCAGCAGCCAAGAGCTAGCGGAGGGGATTGGTCTTGAGCAGTTCTTC

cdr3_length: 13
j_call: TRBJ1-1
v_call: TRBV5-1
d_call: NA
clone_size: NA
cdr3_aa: CASKVGQNTEAFF
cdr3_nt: TGCGCCAGCAAGGTAGGGCAGAACACTGAAGCTTTCTTT

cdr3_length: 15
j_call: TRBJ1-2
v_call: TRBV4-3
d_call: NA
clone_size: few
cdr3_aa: CASSQALQGSYGYTF
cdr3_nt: TGCGCCAGCAGCCAAGCTCTCCAGGGGTCATATGGCTACACCTTC

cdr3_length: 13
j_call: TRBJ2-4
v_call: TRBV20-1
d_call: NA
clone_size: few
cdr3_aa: CSAGVLAKNIQYF
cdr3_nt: TGCAGTGCTGGCGTTCTAGCCAAAAACATTCAGTACTTC

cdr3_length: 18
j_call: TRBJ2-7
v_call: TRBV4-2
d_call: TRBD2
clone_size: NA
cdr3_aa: CASSQAYKRGLSSYEQYF
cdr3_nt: TGTGCCAGCAGCCAAGCATATAAGCGGGGGCTTAGCTCCTACGAGCAGTACTTC

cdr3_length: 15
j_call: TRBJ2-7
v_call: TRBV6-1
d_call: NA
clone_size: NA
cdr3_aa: CASSEQRTQTYEQYF
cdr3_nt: TGTGCCAGCAGTGAACAAAGGACGCAGACCTACGAGCAGTACTTC

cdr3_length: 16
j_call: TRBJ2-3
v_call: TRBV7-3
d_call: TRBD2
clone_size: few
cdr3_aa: CASSLLAEARADTQYF
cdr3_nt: TGTGCCAGCAGCCTCCTAGCGGAGGCACGGGCAGATACGCAGTATTTT

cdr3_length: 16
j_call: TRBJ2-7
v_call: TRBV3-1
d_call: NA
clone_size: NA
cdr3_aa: CASSQDTGAASYEQYF
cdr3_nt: TGTGCCAGCAGCCAAGATACGGGCGCCGCCTCCTACGAGCAGTACTTC

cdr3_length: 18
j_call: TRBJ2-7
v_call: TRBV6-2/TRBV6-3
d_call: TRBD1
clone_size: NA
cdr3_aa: CASKTRQGRPSSNYEQYF
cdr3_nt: TGTGCCAGCAAAACGCGACAGGGACGCCCTTCGTCAAACTACGAGCAGTACTTC

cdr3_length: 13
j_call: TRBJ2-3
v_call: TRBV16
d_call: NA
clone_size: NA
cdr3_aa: CASTRDTSDTQYF
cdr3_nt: TGTGCCAGCACCCGGGACACCTCAGATACGCAGTATTTT

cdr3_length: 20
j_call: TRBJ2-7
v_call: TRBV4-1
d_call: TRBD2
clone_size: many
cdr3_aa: CASSPTQLAGGLLDTYEQYF
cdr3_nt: TGCGCCAGCAGCCCAACGCAACTAGCGGGGGGGCTCCTCGACACCTACGAGCAGTACTTC

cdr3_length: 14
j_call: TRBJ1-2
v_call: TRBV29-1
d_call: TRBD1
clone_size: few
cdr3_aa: CSVEDVGQGNGYTF
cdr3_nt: TGCAGCGTTGAAGATGTGGGACAGGGTAATGGCTACACCTTC

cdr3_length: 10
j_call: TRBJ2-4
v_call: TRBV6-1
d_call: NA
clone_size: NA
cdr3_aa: CASSEWFQYF
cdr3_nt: TGTGCCAGCAGTGAATGGTTTCAGTACTTC

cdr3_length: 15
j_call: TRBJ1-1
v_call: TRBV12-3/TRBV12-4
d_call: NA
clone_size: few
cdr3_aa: CASSLFHTLNTEAFF
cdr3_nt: TGTGCCAGCAGTTTGTTTCACACCCTGAACACTGAAGCTTTCTTT

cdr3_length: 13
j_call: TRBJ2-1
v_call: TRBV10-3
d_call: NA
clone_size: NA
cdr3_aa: CATLGQNYNEQFF
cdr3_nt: TGTGCCACCTTGGGACAAAACTACAATGAGCAGTTCTTC

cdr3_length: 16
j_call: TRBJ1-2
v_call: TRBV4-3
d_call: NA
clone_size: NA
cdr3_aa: CASSQNGASRVYGYTF
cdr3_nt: TGCGCCAGCAGCCAAAATGGAGCGAGCAGGGTATATGGCTACACCTTC

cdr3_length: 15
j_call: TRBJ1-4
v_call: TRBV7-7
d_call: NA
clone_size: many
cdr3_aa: CASSLGPATNEKLFF
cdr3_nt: TGTGCTAGCAGCTTAGGTCCCGCAACTAATGAAAAACTGTTTTTT

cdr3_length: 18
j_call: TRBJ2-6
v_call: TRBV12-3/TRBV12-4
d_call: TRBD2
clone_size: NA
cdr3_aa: CASSFEGGGAPGANVLTF
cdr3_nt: TGTGCCAGCAGTTTTGAAGGCGGGGGGGCCCCTGGGGCCAACGTCCTGACTTTC

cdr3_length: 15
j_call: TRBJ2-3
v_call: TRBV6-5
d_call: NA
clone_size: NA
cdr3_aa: CASSAPGQRADTQYF
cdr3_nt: TGTGCCAGCAGTGCACCGGGCCAGAGGGCTGATACGCAGTATTTT

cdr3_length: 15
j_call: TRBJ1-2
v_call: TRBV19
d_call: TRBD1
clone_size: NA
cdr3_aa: CASSIPGQGYEGYTF
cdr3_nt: TGTGCCAGTAGTATCCCGGGACAGGGATACGAAGGCTACACCTTC

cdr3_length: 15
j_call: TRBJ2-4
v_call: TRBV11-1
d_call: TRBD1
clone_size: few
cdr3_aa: CASTSAGTGRNIQYF
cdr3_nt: TGTGCCAGCACCTCTGCGGGGACAGGGAGGAACATTCAGTACTTC

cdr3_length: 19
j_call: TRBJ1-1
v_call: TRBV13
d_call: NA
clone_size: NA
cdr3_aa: CASSLAVDTGRYLNTEAFF
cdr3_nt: TGTGCCAGCAGCTTAGCAGTCGACACAGGGCGATACTTGAACACTGAAGCTTTCTTT

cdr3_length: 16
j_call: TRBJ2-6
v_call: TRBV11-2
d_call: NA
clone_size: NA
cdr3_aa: CASSLTRGSGANVLTF
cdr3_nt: TGTGCCAGCAGCTTGACAAGGGGCTCTGGGGCCAACGTCCTGACTTTC

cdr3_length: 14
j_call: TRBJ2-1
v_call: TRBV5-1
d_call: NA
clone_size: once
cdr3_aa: CASNLSPFTDEQFF
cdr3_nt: TGCGCCAGCAACTTGAGTCCATTTACGGATGAGCAGTTCTTC

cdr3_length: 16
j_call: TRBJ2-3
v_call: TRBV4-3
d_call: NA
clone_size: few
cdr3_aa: CASSQRAEALTDTQYF
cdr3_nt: TGCGCCAGCAGCCAAAGAGCGGAGGCCCTCACAGATACGCAGTATTTT

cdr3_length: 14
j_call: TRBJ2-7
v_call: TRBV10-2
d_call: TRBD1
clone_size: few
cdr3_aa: CASWDSRKPYEQYF
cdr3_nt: TGCGCCAGCTGGGACAGCCGCAAACCCTACGAGCAGTACTTC

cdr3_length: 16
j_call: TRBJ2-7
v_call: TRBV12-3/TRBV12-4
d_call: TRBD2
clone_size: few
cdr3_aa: CASSLVGGGTFYEQYF
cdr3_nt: TGTGCCAGCAGTTTGGTTGGCGGGGGGACCTTCTACGAGCAGTACTTC

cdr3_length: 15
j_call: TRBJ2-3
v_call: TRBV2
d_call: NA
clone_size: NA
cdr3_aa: CASSYTRTSQMTQYF
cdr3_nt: TGTGCCAGCAGTTACACTAGAACCTCTCAGATGACGCAGTATTTT

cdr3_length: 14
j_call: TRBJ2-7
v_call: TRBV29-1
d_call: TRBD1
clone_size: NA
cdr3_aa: CSVTGGVQTYEQYF
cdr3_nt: TGCAGCGTTACAGGGGGCGTCCAAACCTACGAGCAGTACTTC

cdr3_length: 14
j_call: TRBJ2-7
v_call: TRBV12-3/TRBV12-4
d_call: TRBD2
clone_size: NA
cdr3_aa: CASSMGTISPEQYF
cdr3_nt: TGTGCCAGCAGTATGGGGACTATCTCACCCGAGCAGTACTTC

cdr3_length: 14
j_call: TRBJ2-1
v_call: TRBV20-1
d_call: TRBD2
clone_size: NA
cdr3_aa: CSALAGGPKNEQFF
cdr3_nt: TGCAGCGCTTTGGCGGGGGGGCCGAAAAATGAGCAGTTCTTC

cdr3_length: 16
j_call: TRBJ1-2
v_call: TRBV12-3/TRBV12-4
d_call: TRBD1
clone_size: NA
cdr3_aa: CASSLAGTETNYGYTF
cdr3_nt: TGTGCCAGCAGTTTAGCCGGGACAGAAACAAACTATGGCTACACCTTC

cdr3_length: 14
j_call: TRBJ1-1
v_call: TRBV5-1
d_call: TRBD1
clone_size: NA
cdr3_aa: CASPEGQTNTEAFF
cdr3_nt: TGCGCCAGTCCGGAGGGACAGACGAACACTGAAGCTTTCTTT